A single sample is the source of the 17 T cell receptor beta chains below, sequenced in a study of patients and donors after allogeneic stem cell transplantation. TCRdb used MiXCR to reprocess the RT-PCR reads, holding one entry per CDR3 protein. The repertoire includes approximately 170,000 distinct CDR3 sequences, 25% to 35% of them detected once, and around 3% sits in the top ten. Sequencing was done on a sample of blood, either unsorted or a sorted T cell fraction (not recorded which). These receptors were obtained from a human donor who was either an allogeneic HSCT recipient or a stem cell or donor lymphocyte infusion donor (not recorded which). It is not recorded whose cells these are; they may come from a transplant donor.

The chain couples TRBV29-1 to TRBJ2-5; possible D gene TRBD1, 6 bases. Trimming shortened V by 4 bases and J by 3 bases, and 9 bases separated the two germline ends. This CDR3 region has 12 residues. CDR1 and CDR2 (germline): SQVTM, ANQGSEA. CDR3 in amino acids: CSVVGQKETQYF. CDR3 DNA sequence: TGCAGCGTTGTCGGACAGAAAGAGACCCAGTACTTC. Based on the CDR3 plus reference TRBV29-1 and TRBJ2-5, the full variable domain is SAVISQKPSRDICQRGTSLTIQCQVDSQVTMMFWYRQQPGQSLTLIATANQGSEATYESGFVIDKFPISRPNLTFSTLTVSNMSPEDSSIYLCSVVGQKETQYFGPGTRLLVL.

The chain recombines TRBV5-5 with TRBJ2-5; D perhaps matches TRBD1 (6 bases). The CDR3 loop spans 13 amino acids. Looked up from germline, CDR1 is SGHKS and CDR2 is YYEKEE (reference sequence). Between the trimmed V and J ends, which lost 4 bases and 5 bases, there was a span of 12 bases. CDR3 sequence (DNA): TGTGCCAGCAGCCCGGACAGCTTCGAGACCCAGTACTTC. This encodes CASSPDSFETQYF.

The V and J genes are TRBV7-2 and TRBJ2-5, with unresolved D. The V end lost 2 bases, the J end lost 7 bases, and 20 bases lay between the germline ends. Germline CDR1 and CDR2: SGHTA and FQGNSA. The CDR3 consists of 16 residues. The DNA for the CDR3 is TGTGCCAGCAGCTTAAGAGAGAGCTACCTCTTTGGGACCCAGTACTTC. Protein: CASSLRESYLFGTQYF.

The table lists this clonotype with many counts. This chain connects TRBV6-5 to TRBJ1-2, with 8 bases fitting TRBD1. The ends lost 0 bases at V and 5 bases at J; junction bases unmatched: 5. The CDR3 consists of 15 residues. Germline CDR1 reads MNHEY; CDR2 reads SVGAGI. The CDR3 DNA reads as TGTGCCAGCAGTTACTCTCCAGGGGGCGTGTATGGCTACACCTTC. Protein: CASSYSPGGVYGYTF.

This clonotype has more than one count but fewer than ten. The CDR3 nucleotides are TGCAGTGCTAGAGATCTGGTGGCGGATAAACAGTTCTTC. Its protein product is CSARDLVADKQFF. The chain is built from TRBV20-1 and TRBJ2-1, with D unresolved. V was clipped by 0 bases and J by 13 bases, with 16 bases between them. This CDR3 spans 13 amino acids. The germline gives CDR1 DFQATT, CDR2 SNEGSKA (reference sequence).

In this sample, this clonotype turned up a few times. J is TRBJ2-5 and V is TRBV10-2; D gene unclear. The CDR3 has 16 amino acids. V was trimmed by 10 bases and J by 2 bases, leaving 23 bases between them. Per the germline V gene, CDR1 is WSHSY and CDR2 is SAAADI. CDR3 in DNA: TGCGCCACCCGTTGGGATGATTGGGCAGCACAAGAGACCCAGTACTTC. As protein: CATRWDDWAAQETQYF.

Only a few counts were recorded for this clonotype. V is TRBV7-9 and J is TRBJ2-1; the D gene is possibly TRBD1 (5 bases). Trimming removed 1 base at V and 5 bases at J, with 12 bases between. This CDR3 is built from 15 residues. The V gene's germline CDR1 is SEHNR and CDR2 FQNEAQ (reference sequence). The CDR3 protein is CASSLDQGLNNEQFF. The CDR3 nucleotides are TGTGCCAGCAGCTTAGATCAGGGCCTAAACAATGAGCAGTTCTTC.

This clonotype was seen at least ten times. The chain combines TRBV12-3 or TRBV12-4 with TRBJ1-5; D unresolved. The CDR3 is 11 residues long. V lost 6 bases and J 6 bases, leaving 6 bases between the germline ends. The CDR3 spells CASSDGQPQHF. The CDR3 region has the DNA TGTGCCAGCAGCGACGGTCAGCCCCAGCATTTT.

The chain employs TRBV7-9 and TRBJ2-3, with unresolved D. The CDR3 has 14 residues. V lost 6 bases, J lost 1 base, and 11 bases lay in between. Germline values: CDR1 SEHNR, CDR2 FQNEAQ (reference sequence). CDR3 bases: TGTGCCAGCAGTTACCCCCGGGGCACAGATACGCAGTATTTT. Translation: CASSYPRGTDTQYF. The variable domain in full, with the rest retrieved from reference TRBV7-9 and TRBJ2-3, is DTGVSQNPRHKITKRGQNVTFRCDPISEHNRLYWYRQTLGQGPEFLTYFQNEAQLEKSRLLSDRFSAERPKGSFSTLEIQRTEQGDSAMYLCASSYPRGTDTQYFGPGTRLTVL.

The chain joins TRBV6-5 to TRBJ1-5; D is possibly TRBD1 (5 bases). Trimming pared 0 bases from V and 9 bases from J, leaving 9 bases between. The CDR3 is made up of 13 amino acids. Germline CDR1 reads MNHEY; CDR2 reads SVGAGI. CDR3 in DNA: TGTGCCAGCAGTTACTCGGGCGGGGGGCCCCAGCATTTT. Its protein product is CASSYSGGGPQHF.

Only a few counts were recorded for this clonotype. In DNA, the CDR3 is TGTGCCAGCAGCTCCGACGGTTTCACCGGGGAGCTGTTTTTT. Translated: CASSSDGFTGELFF. The chain is built from TRBV7-6 and TRBJ2-2; no definite D call. Germline values: CDR1 SGHVS, CDR2 FNYEAQ. V dropped 4 bases and J dropped 4 bases, with 10 bases sitting between them. The CDR3 is made up of 14 amino acids.

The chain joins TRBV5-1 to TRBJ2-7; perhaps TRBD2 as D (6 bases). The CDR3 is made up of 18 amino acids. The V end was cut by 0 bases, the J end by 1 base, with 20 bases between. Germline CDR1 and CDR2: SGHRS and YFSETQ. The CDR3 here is CASSLGGSAGPRSYEQYF. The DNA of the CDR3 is TGCGCCAGCAGCTTGGGAGGGTCCGCGGGACCTCGGTCCTACGAGCAGTACTTC.

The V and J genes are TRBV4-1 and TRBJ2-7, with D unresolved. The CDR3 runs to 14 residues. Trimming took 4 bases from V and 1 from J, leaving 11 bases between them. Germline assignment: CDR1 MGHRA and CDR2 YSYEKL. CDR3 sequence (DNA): TGCGCCAGCAGCCCCGGACCTCAATCCTACGAGCAGTACTTC. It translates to CASSPGPQSYEQYF.

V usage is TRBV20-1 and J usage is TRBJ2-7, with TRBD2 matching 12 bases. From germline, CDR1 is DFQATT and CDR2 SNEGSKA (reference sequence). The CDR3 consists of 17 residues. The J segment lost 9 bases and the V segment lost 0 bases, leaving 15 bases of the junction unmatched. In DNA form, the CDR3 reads TGCAGTGCTAGAGATCCTCTCCTAGCGGGAGGGCCGGTTTGGCAGTACTTC. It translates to CSARDPLLAGGPVWQYF.

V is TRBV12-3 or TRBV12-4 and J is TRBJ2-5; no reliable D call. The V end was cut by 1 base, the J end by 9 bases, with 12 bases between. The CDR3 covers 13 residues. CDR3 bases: TGTGCCAGCAGTTTAGAACGGAAAAAGGCCCAGTACTTC. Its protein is CASSLERKKAQYF.

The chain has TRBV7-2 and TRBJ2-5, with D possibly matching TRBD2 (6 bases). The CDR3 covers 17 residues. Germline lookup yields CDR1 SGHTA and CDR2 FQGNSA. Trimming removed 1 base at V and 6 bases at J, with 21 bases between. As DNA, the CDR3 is TGTGCCAGCAGCTTAGGTAGGGAACGGGAGCTTCGGAAGACCCAGTACTTC. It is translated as CASSLGRERELRKTQYF.

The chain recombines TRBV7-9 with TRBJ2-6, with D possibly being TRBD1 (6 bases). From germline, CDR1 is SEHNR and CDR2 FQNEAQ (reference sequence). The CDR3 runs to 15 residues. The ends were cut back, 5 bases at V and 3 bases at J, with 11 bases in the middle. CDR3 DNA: TGTGCCAGCAGCCCTACAGGGTATGGGGCCAACGTCCTGACTTTC. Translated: CASSPTGYGANVLTF.